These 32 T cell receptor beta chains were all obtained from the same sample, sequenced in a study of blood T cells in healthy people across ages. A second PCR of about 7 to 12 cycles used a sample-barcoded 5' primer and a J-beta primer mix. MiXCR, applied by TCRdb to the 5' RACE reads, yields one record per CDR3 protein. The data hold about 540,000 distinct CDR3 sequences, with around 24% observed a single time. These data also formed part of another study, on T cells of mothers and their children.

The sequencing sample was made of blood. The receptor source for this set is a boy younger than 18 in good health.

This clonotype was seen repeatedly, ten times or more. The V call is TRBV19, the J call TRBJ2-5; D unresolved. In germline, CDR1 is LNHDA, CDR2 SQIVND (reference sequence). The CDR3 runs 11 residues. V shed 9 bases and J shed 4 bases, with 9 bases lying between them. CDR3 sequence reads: CASSTAETQYF. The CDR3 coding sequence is TGTGCCAGCAGCACCGCAGAGACCCAGTACTTC.

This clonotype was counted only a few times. The CDR3 DNA reads TGTGCCAGCAGCAAAGCGATCGACAGGGGAAGGTTGTGGAGGAACACTGAAGCTTTCTTT. Protein sequence: CASSKAIDRGRLWRNTEAFF. The rearrangement links TRBV21-1 to TRBJ1-1; TRBD1, the D gene given by the table, was not confirmed from the DNA. TRBV21-1 is a pseudogene segment. This CDR3 comprises 20 residues.

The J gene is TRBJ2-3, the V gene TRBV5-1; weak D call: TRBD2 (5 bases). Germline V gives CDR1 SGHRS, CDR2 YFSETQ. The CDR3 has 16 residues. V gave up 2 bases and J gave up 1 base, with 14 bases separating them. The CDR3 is CASSFGGRIGTDTQYF. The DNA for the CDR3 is TGCGCCAGCAGCTTTGGCGGGCGGATTGGCACAGATACGCAGTATTTT. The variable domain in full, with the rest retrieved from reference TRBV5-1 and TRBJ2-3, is KAGVTQTPRYLIKTRGQQVTLSCSPISGHRSVSWYQQTPGQGLQFLFEYFSETQRNKGNFPGRFSGRQFSNSRSEMNVSTLELGDSALYLCASSFGGRIGTDTQYFGPGTRLTVL.

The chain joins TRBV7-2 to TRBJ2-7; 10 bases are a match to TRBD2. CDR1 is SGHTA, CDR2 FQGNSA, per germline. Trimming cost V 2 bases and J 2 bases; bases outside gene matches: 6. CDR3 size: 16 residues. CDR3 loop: CASSLSASGGAYEQYF. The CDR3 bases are TGTGCCAGCAGCTTAAGCGCTAGCGGGGGAGCCTACGAGCAGTACTTC.

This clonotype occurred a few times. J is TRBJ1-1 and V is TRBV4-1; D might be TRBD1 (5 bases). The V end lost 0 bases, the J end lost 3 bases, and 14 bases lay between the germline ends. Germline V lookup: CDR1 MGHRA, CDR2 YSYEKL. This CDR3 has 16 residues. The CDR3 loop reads CASSQDSLRGDTEAFF. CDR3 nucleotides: TGCGCCAGCAGCCAAGATTCGTTAAGGGGTGACACTGAAGCTTTCTTT.

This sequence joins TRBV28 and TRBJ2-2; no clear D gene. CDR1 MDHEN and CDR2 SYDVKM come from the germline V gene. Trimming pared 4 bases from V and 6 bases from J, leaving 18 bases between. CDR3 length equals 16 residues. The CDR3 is CASSSLSLGLPGELFF. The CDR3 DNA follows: TGTGCCAGCAGTTCCCTCTCTCTCGGTCTCCCCGGGGAGCTGTTTTTT.

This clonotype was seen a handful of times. The DNA for the CDR3 is TGTGCCAGCAGCTTAGCATCAGGGGTGGGCACAGATACGCAGTATTTT. It translates to CASSLASGVGTDTQYF. V gene TRBV7-2 combines with J gene TRBJ2-3, with D possibly being TRBD1 (6 bases). Deletions cut 0 bases from V and 1 base from J, with 11 bases between. The CDR3 has 16 amino acids. CDR1 is SGHTA and CDR2 is FQGNSA in the germline V gene.

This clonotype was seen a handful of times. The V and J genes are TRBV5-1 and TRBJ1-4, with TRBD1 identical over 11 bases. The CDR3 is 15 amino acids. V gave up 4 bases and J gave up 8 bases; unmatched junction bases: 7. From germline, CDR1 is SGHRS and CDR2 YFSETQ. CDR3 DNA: TGCGCCAGCAGCCCGAGCGGACAGGGGGCGGAAAAACTGTTTTTT. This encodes CASSPSGQGAEKLFF.

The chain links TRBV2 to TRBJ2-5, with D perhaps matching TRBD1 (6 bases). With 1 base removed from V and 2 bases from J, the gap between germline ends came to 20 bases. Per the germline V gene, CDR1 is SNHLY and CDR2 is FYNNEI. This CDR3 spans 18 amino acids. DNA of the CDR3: TGTGCCAGCAGTGAAGGGTCAGGGGCTTTGCTCCATCAAGAGACCCAGTACTTC. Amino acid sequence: CASSEGSGALLHQETQYF.

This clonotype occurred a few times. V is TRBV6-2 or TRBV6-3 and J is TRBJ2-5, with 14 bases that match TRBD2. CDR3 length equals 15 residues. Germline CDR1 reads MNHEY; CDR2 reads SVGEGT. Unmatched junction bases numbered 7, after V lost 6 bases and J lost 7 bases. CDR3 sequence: CASRGLAGAPGTQYF. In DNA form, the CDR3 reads TGTGCCAGCAGGGGACTAGCGGGAGCGCCGGGGACCCAGTACTTC.

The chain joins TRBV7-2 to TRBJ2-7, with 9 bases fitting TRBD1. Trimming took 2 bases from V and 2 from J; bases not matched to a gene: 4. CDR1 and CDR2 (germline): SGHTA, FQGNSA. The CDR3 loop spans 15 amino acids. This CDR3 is CASSLNTGGTYEQYF. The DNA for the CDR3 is TGTGCCAGCAGCTTAAACACAGGGGGCACCTACGAGCAGTACTTC. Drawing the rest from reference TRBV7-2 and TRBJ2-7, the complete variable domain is GAGVSQSPSNKVTEKGKDVELRCDPISGHTALYWYRQSLGQGLEFLIYFQGNSAPDKSGLPSDRFSAERTGGSVSTLTIQRTQQEDSAVYLCASSLNTGGTYEQYFGPGTRLTVT.

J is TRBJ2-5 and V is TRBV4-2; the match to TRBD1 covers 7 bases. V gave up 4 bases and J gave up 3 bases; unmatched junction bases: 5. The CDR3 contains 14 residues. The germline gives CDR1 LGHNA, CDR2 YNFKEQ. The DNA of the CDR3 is TGTGCCAGCAGCCGAGCCCAGGGGGAAGAGACCCAGTACTTC. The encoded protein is CASSRAQGEETQYF.

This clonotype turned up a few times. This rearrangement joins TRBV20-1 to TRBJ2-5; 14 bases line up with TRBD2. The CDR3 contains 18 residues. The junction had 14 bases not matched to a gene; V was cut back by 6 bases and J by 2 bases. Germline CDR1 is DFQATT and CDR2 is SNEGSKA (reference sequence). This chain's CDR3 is CSATGLAGGRGGQETQYF. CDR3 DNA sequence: TGCAGTGCAACCGGACTAGCGGGAGGCAGAGGGGGGCAAGAGACCCAGTACTTC.

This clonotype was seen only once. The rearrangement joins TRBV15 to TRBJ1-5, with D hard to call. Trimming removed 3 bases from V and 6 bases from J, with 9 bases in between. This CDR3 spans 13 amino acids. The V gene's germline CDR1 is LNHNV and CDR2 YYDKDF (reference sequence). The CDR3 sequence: CATSRRAGQPQHF. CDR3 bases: TGTGCCACCAGCAGGAGGGCAGGTCAGCCCCAGCATTTT.

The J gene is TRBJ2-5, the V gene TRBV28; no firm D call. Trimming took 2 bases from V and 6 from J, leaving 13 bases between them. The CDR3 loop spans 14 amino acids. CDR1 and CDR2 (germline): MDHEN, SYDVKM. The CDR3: CASSLGSTVKTQYF. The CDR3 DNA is TGTGCCAGCAGTTTAGGATCCACGGTGAAGACCCAGTACTTC.

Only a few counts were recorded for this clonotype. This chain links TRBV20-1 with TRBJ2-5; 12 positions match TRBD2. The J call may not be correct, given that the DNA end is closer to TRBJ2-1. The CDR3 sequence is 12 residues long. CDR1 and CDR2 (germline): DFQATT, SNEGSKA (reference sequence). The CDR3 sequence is CSGLAGANEQFF. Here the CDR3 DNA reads TGCAGTGGACTAGCGGGAGCCAATGAGCAGTTCTTC.

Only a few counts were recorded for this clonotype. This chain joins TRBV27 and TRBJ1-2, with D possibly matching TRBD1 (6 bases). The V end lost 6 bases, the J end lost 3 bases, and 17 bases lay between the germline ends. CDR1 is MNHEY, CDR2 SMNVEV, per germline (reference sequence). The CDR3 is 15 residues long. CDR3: CASSPWGGEDYGYTF. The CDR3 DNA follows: TGTGCCAGCAGCCCATGGGGGGGCGAGGACTATGGCTACACCTTC.

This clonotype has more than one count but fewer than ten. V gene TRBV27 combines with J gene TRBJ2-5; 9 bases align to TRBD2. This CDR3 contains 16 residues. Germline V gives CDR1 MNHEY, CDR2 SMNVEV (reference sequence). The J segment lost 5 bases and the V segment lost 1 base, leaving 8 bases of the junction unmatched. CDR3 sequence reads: CASSLLAGGPGETQYF. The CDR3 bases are TGTGCCAGCAGTTTATTGGCGGGGGGGCCAGGGGAGACCCAGTACTTC.

The CDR3 nucleotides read TGTGCCAGCAGGGATCGCCAAGGGGCCTCCTATGGCTACACCTTC. It specifies CASRDRQGASYGYTF. This chain links TRBV27 with TRBJ1-2; a possible D gene is TRBD1 (5 bases). The germline V and J ends were trimmed by 6 bases and 4 bases, with 18 bases remaining between them. CDR1 is MNHEY and CDR2 is SMNVEV in the germline V gene (reference sequence). This CDR3 is 15 amino acids long.

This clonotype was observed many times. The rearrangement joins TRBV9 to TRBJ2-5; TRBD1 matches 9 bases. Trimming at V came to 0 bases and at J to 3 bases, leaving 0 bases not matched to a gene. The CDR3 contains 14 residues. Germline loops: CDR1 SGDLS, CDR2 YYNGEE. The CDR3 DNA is TGTGCCAGCAGCGTAGGGACAGGGGAAGAGACCCAGTACTTC. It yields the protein CASSVGTGEETQYF.

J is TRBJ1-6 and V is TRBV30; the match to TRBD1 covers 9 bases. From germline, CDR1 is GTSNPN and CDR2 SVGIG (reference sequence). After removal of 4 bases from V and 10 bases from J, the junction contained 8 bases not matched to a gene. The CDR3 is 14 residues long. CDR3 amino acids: CAWTEGQGGSPLHF. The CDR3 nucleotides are TGTGCCTGGACCGAGGGACAGGGTGGATCACCCCTCCACTTT.

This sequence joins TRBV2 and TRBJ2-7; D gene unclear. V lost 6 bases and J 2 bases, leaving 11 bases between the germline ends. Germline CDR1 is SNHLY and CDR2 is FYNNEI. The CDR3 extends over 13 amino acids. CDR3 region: CASRSGPTYEQYF. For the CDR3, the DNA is TGTGCCAGCAGAAGTGGCCCCACCTACGAGCAGTACTTC. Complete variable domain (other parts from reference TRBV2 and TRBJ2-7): EPEVTQTPSHQVTQMGQEVILRCVPISNHLYFYWYRQILGQKVEFLVSFYNNEISEKSEIFDDQFSVERPDGSNFTLKIRSTKLEDSAMYFCASRSGPTYEQYFGPGTRLTVT.

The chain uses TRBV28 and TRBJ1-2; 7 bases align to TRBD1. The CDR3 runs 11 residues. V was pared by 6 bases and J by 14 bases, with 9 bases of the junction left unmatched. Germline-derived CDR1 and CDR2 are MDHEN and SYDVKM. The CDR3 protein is CASSTQGVCTF. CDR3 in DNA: TGTGCCAGCAGCACCCAGGGGGTTTGTACCTTC.

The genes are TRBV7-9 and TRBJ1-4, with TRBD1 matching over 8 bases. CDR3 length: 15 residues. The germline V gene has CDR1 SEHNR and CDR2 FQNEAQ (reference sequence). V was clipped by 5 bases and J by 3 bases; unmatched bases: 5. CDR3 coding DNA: TGTGCCAGCAGCCCCCAGGGGGCGGCTAATGAAAAACTGTTTTTT. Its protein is CASSPQGAANEKLFF.

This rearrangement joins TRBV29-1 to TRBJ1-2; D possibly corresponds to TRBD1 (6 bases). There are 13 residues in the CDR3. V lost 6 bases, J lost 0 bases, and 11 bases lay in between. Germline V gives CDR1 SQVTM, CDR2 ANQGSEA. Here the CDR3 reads CSVEGHPNYGYTF. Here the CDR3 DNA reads TGCAGCGTCGAGGGACACCCTAACTATGGCTACACCTTC. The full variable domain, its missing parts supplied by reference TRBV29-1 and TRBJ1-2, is SAVISQKPSRDICQRGTSLTIQCQVDSQVTMMFWYRQQPGQSLTLIATANQGSEATYESGFVIDKFPISRPNLTFSTLTVSNMSPEDSSIYLCSVEGHPNYGYTFGSGTRLTVV.

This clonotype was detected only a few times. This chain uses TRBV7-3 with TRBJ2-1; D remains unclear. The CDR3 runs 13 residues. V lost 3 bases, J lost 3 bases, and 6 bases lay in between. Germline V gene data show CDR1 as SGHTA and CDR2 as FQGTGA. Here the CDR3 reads CASSFGDYNEQFF. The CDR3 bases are TGTGCCAGCAGCTTTGGGGACTACAATGAGCAGTTCTTC. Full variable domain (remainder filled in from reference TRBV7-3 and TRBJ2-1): GAGVSQTPSNKVTEKGKYVELRCDPISGHTALYWYRQSLGQGPEFLIYFQGTGAADDSGLPNDRFFAVRPEGSVSTLKIQRTERGDSAVYLCASSFGDYNEQFFGPGTRLTVL.

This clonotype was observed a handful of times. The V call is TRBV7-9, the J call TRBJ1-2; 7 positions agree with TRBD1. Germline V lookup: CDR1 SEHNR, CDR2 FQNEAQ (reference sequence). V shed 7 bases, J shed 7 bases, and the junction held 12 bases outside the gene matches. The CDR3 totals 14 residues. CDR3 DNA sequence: TGTGCCAGCAACTCCCCGGAGGGGGCGGTTGGCTACACCTTC. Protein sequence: CASNSPEGAVGYTF.

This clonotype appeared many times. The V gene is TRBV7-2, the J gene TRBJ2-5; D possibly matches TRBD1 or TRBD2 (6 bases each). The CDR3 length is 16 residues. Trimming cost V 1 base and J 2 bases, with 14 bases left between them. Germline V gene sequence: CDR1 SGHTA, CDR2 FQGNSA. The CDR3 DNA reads TGTGCCAGCAGCTTAGGGTCCGGGGGCGGGCAAGAGACCCAGTACTTC. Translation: CASSLGSGGGQETQYF. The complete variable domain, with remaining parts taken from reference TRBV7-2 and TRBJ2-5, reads GAGVSQSPSNKVTEKGKDVELRCDPISGHTALYWYRQSLGQGLEFLIYFQGNSAPDKSGLPSDRFSAERTGGSVSTLTIQRTQQEDSAVYLCASSLGSGGGQETQYFGPGTRLLVL.

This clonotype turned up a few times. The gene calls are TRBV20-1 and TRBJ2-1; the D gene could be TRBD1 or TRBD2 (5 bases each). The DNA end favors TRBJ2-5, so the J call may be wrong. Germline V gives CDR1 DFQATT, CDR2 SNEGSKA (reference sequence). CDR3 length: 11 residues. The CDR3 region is CSAQGRETQYF. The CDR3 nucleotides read TGCAGTGCTCAGGGACGGGAGACCCAGTACTTC.

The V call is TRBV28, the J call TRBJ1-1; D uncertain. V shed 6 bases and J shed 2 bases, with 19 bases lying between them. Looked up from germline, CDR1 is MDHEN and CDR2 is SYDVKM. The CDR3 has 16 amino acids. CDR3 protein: CASRKRTTVTNTEAFF. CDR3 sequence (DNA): TGTGCCAGCAGGAAGAGGACCACGGTCACCAACACTGAAGCTTTCTTT.

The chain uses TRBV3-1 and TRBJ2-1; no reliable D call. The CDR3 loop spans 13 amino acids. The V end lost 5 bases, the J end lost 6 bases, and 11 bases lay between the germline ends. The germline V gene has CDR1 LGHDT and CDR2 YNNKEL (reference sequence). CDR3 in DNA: TGTGCCAGCAGCGTTCTACAGAGCAATGAGCAGTTCTTC. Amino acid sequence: CASSVLQSNEQFF.

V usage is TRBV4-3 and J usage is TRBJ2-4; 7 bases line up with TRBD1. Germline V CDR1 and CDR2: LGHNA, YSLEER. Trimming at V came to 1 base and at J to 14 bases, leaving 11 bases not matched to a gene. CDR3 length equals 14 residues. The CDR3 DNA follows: TGCGCCAGCAGCCAAGGAACGGCAGACAGGGAAAAGTACTTC. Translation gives CASSQGTADREKYF.